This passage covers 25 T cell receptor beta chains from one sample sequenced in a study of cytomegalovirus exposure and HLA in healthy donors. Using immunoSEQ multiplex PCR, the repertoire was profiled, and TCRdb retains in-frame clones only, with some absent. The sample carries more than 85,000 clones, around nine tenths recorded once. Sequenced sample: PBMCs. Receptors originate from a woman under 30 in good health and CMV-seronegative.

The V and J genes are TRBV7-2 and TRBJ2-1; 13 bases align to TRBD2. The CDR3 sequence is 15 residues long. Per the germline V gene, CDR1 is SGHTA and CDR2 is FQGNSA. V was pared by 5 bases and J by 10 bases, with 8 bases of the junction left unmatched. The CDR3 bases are TGTGCCAGCAGCACACTAGCGGGGGGGGACGTGGAGCAGTTCTTC. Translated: CASSTLAGGDVEQFF.

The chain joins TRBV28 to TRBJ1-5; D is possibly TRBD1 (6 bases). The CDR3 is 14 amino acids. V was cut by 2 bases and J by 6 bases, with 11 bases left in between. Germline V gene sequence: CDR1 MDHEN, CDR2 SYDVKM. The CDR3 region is CASSLEAGVQPQHF. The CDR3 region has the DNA TGTGCCAGCAGTTTAGAGGCAGGGGTTCAGCCCCAGCATTTT. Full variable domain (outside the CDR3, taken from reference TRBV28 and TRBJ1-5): DVKVTQSSRYLVKRTGEKVFLECVQDMDHENMFWYRQDPGLGLRLIYFSYDVKMKEKGDIPEGYSVSREKKERFSLILESASTNQTSMYLCASSLEAGVQPQHFGDGTRLSIL.

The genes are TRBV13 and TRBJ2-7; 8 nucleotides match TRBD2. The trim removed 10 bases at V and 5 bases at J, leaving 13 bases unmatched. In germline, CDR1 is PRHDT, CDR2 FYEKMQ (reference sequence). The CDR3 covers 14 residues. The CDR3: CATTQRGGDNEQYF. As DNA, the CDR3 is TGTGCCACCACCCAACGGGGGGGGGATAACGAGCAGTACTTC.

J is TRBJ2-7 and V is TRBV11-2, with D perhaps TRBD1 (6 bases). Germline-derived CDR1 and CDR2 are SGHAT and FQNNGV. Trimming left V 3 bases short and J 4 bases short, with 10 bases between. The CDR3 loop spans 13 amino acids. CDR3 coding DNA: TGTGCCAGCAGCTTCGGACAGTTATACGAGCAGTACTTC. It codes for CASSFGQLYEQYF.

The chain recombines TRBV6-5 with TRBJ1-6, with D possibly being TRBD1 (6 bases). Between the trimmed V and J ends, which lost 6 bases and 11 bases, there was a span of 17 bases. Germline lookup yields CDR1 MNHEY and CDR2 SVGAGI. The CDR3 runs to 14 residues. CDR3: CASRGGRGGPPLHF. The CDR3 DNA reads TGTGCCAGCAGGGGGGGGCGAGGGGGACCACCCCTCCACTTT.

This CDR3 reads CASSPWGFAGDSTDTQYF. The CDR3, as DNA: TGTGCCAGCAGCCCATGGGGGTTTGCGGGAGATAGCACAGATACGCAGTATTTT. V usage is TRBV7-9 and J usage is TRBJ2-3; 7 nucleotides agree with TRBD2. This CDR3 region has 18 residues. Trimming took 5 bases from V and 0 from J; bases not matched to a gene: 14. Germline V gene data show CDR1 as SEHNR and CDR2 as FQNEAQ (reference sequence).

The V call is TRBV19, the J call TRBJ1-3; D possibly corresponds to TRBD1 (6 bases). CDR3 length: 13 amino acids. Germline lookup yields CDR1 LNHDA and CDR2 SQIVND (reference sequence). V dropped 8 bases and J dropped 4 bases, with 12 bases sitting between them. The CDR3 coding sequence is TGTGCCAGTTACTCAGGGGTAGGAAACACCATATATTTT. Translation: CASYSGVGNTIYF.

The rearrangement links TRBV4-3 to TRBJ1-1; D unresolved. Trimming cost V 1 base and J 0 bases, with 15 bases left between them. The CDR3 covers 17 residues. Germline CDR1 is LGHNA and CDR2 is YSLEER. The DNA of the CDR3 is TGCGCCAGCAGCCAAGGACTTCTAGGATACATGAACACTGAAGCTTTCTTT. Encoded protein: CASSQGLLGYMNTEAFF.

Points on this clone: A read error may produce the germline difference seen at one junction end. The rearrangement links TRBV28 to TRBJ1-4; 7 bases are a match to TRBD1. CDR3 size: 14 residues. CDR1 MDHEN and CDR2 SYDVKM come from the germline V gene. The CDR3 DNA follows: TGTGCCAGCAGTTTTATGAGGCGTTTTGGACAGGCCATTTTT. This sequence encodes CASSFMRRFGQAIF.

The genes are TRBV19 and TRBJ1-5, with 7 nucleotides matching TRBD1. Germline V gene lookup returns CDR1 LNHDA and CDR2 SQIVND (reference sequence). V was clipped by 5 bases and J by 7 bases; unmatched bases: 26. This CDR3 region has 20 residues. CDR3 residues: CASSRRGPAQGIGGGQPQHF. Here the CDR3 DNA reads TGTGCCAGTAGTCGAAGAGGGCCGGCACAGGGGATAGGCGGTGGACAGCCCCAGCATTTT. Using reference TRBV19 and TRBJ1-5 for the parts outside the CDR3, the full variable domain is DGGITQSPKYLFRKEGQNVTLSCEQNLNHDAMYWYRQDPGQGLRLIYYSQIVNDFQKGDIAEGYSVSREKKESFPLTVTSAQKNPTAFYLCASSRRGPAQGIGGGQPQHFGDGTRLSIL.

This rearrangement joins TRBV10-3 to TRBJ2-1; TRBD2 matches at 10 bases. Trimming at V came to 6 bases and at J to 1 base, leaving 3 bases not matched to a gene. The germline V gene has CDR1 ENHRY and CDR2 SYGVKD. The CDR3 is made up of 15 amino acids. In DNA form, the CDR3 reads TGTGCCATCAGAACTAGCGGGATTTCCTACAATGAGCAGTTCTTC. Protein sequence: CAIRTSGISYNEQFF.

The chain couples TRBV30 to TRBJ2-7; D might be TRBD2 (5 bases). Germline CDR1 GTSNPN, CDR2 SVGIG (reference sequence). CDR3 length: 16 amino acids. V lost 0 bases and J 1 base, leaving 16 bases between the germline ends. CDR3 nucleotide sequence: TGTGCCTGGAGTGTAATGGCTGGACGGACTTCCTACGAGCAGTACTTC. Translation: CAWSVMAGRTSYEQYF.

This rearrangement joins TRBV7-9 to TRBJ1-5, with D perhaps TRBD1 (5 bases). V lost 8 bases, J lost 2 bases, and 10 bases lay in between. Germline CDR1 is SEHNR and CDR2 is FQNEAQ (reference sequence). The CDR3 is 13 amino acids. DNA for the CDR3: TGTGCCAGCCAGGGAGGGGGCAATCAGCCCCAGCATTTT. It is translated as CASQGGGNQPQHF.

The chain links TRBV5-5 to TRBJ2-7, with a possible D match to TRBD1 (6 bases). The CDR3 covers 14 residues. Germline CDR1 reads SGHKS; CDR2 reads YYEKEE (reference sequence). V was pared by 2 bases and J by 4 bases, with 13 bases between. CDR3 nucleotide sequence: TGTGCCAGCAGCTTCGGAGACAGGCCTTACGAGCAGTACTTC. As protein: CASSFGDRPYEQYF.

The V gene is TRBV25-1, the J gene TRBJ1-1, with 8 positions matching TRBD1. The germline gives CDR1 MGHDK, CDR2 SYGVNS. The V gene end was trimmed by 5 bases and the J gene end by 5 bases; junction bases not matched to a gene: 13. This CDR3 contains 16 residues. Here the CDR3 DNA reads TGTGCCAGCAGTCCTCTCGGACAGGGAGGGTATACTGAAGCTTTCTTT. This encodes CASSPLGQGGYTEAFF.

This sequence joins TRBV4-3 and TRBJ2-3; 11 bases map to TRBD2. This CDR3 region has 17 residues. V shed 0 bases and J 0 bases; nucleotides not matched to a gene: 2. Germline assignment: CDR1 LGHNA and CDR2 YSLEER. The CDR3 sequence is CASSQETSGGSTDTQYF. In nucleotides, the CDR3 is TGCGCCAGCAGCCAAGAAACTAGCGGGGGAAGCACAGATACGCAGTATTTT.

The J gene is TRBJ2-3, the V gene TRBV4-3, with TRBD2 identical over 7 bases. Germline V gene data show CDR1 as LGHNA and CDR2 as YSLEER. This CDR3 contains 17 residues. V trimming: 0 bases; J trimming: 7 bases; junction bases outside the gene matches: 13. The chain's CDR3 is CASSQDPTSAVGNTQYF. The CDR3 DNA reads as TGCGCCAGCAGCCAAGATCCCACTAGCGCGGTGGGCAATACGCAGTATTTT.

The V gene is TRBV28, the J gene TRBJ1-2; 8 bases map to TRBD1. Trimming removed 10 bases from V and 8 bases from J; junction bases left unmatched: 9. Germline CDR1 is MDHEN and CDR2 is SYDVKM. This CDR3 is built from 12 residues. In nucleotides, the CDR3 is TGTGCCACCGACAGGGGAAGGGGGGGCTACACCTTC. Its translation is CATDRGRGGYTF.

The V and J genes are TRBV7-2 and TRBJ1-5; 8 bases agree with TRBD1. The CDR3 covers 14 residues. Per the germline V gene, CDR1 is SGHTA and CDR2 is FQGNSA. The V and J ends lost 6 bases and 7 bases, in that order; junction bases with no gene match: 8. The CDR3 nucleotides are TGTGCCAGCAGTCCCGACAGGGGAAGACAGCCCCAGCATTTT. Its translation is CASSPDRGRQPQHF.

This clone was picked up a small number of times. CDR3 protein: CAIRTGGEGYGYTF. DNA for the CDR3: TGTGCCATCAGGACAGGGGGCGAGGGCTATGGCTACACCTTC. This chain joins TRBV10-3 and TRBJ1-2; the match to TRBD1 covers 10 bases. Trimming took 6 bases from V and 4 from J; bases not matched to a gene: 5. Germline values: CDR1 ENHRY, CDR2 SYGVKD. The CDR3 has 14 amino acids.

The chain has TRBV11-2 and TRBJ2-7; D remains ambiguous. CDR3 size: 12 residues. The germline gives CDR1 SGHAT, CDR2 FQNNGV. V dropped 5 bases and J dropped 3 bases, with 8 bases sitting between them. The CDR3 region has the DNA TGTGCCAGCAGCCGAGAGGACTACGAGCAGTACTTC. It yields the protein CASSREDYEQYF. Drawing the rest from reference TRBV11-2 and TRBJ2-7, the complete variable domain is EAGVAQSPRYKIIEKRQSVAFWCNPISGHATLYWYQQILGQGPKLLIQFQNNGVVDDSQLPKDRFSAERLKGVDSTLKIQPAKLEDSAVYLCASSREDYEQYFGPGTRLTVT.

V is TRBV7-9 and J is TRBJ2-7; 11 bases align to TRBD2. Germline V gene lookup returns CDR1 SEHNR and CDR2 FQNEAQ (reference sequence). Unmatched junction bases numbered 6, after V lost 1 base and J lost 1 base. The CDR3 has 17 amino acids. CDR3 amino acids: CASSLVVLAGGSYEQYF. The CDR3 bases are TGTGCCAGCAGCTTAGTTGTCCTAGCGGGAGGTTCCTACGAGCAGTACTTC.

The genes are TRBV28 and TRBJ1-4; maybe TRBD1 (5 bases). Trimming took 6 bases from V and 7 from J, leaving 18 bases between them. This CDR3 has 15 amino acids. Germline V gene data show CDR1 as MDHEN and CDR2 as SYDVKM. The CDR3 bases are TGTGCCAGCAGCGATATCCCAGGGCGAGCTGAAAAACTGTTTTTT. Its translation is CASSDIPGRAEKLFF.

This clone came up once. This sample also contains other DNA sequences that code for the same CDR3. Written as DNA, the CDR3 is TGCGCCAGCAGCCAAGATCGAGTCTCTGGAAACACCATATATTTT. It is translated as CASSQDRVSGNTIYF. The chain combines TRBV4-1 with TRBJ1-3; no clear D. The length of the CDR3 is 15 residues. Between the trimmed V and J ends, which lost 0 bases and 0 bases, there was a span of 6 bases. Germline V gene sequence: CDR1 MGHRA, CDR2 YSYEKL.

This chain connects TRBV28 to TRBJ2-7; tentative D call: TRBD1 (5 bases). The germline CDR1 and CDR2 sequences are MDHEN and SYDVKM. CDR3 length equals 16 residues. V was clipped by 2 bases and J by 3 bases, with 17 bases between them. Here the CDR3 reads CASSLIRPTANYEQYF. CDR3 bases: TGTGCCAGCAGTTTAATTCGTCCGACAGCTAACTACGAGCAGTACTTC. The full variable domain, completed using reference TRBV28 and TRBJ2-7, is DVKVTQSSRYLVKRTGEKVFLECVQDMDHENMFWYRQDPGLGLRLIYFSYDVKMKEKGDIPEGYSVSREKKERFSLILESASTNQTSMYLCASSLIRPTANYEQYFGPGTRLTVT.